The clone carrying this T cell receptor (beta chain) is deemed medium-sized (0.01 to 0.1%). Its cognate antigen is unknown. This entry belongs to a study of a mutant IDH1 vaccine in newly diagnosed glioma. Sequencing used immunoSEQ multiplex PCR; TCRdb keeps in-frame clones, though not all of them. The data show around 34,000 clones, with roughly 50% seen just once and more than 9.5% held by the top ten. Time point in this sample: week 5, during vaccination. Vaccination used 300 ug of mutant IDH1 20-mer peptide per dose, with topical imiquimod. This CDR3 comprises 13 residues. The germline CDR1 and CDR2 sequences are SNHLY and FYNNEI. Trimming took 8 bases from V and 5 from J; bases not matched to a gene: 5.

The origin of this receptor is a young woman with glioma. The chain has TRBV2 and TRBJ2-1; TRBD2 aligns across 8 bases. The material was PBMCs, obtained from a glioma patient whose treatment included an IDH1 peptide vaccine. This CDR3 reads CASADSGDNEQFF. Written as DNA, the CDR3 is TGTGCCAGCGCGGATAGCGGGGACAATGAGCAGTTCTTC.